Listed here is a single TCR beta chain. Its antigen is still unknown. Patients with ophthalmopathy all had a Clinical Activity Score of at least 3, a NOSPECS grade of at least 4 and duration under 3 months. The PBMCs studied were ones that came from 8.5 to 10 ml fresh peripheral blood. TCR beta CDR3 regions were amplified from RNA. HTBI primers were employed in a first-round RT-PCR of the TCR CDR3. TCRdb analysed the multiplex PCR reads with MiXCR anew, one entry per CDR3 protein. Found here are some 360,000 distinct CDR3 sequences, 15% to 20% of them singletons; the top ten hold around a sixth. The data are from a study of T cells in Graves' hyperthyroidism and ophthalmopathy. The study's findings and limits: Blood also carried most thyroid clonotypes expanded above 0.001.

Germline values: CDR1 DFQATT, CDR2 SNEGSKA (reference sequence). The V segment lost 6 bases and the J segment 1 base; nucleotides outside the gene matches: 7. CDR3 size: 14 residues. The V gene is TRBV20-1, the J gene TRBJ2-5; 8 nucleotides agree with TRBD1. This receptor was taken from a woman in her 40s with Graves' ophthalmopathy. Sequencing was carried out using blood. The CDR3 bases are TGCAGTGCCCCGGACAGGGAGAGCCAAGAGACCCAGTACTTC. This translates into CSAPDRESQETQYF.